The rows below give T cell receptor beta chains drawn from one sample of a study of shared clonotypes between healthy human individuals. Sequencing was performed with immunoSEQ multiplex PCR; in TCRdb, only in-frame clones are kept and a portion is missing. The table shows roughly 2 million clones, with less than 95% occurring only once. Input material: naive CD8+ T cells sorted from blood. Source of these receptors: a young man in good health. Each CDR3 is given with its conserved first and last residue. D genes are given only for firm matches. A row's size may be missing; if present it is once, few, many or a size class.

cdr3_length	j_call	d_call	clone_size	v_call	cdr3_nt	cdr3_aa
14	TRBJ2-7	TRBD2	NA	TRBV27	TGTGCCAGCAGCGGGGGGATTGGGACCTACGAGCAGTACTTC	CASSGGIGTYEQYF
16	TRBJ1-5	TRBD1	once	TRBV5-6	TGTGCCAGCAGCTTGAGTCCCGGGACAGATAAACAGCCCCAGCATTTT	CASSLSPGTDKQPQHF
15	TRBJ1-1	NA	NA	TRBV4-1	TGCGCCAGCAGTCAATTAATACAGGGGAACACTGAAGCTTTCTTT	CASSQLIQGNTEAFF
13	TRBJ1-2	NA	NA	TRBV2	TGTGCCATAGATACCCGGGTCGCTTATGGCTACACCTTC	CAIDTRVAYGYTF
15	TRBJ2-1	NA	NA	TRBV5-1	TGCGCCAGCAGCTTGAGGGGAACGGCAGTTCAGGAGCAGTTCTTC	CASSLRGTAVQEQFF
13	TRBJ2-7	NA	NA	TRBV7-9	TGTGCCAGCAGCTTCTTAGGCAGGGTCGAGCAGTACTTC	CASSFLGRVEQYF
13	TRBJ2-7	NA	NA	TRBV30	TGTGCCTGGAGTAGGGGGGGAACCTACGAGCAGTACTTC	CAWSRGGTYEQYF
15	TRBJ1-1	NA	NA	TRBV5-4	TGTGCCAGCAGCAGCAGACAGGAGATGAACACTGAAGCTTTCTTT	CASSSRQEMNTEAFF
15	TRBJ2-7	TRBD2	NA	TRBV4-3	TGCGCCAGCAGCCAAGACGCGGGGGGCAGGTACGAGCAGTACTTC	CASSQDAGGRYEQYF
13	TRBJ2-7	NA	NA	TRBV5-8	TGTGCCAGCAGTGAGGGCAGAACCTACGAGCAGTACTTC	CASSEGRTYEQYF
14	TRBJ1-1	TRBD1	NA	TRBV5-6	TGTGCCAGCAGCGGCGGGACAGTAAACACTGAAGCTTTCTTT	CASSGGTVNTEAFF
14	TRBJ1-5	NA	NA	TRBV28	TGTGCCAGCAGTTTGGTCTCTCCGAATCAGCCCCAGCATTTT	CASSLVSPNQPQHF
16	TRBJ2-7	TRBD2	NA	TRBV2	TGTGCCAGCAGGCCCACTAGCGGAGGAAATTTCTACGAGCAGTACTTC	CASRPTSGGNFYEQYF
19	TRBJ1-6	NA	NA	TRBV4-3	TGCGCCAGCAGCCAAGATAGCGGTCGTCCCACCTCCTATAATTCACCCCTCCACTTT	CASSQDSGRPTSYNSPLHF
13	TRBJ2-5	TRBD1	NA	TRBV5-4	TGTGCCAGCCATCAGACAGGGTCGGAGACCCAGTACTTC	CASHQTGSETQYF
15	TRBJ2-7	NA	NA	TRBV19	TGTGCCAGTAGTATAAATGAACTAGCAACCTACGAGCAGTACTTC	CASSINELATYEQYF
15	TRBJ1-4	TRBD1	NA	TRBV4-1	TGCGCCAGCAGCCTTCAACAGGGGGAGAGTGAAAAACTGTTTTTT	CASSLQQGESEKLFF
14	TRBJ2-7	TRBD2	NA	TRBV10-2	TGCGCCAGCAGTGGCGGGGACTACAACTACGAGCAGTACTTC	CASSGGDYNYEQYF
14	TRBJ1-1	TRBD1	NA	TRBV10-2	TGCGCCAGCAGCACACAGGGGGGTGACACTGAAGCTTTCTTT	CASSTQGGDTEAFF
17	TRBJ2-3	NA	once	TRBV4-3	TGCGCCAGCAGCCAAGGGTGGCGGGACCCTAGCACAGATACGCAGTATTTT	CASSQGWRDPSTDTQYF
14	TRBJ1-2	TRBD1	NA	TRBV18	TGTGCCAGCTCATCGGACAGGGGGCCCGGTGGCTACACCTTC	CASSSDRGPGGYTF
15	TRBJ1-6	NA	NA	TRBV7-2	TGTGCCAGCAGCTTAGAGGGGAGTCTTAATTCACCCCTCCACTTT	CASSLEGSLNSPLHF
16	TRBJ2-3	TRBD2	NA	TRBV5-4	TGTGCCAGCAGCTTGGTAGCGGGAGGGTACACAGATACGCAGTATTTT	CASSLVAGGYTDTQYF
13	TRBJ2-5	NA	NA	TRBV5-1	TGCGCCAGCAGCGATCGACAGTCAGAGACCCAGTACTTC	CASSDRQSETQYF
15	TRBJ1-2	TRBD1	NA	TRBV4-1	TGCGCCAGCAGCCAAACGACAGGGGCGAACTATGGCTACACCTTC	CASSQTTGANYGYTF
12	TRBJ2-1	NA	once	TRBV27	TGTGCCAGCAGTTTAGGGGAGAATGAGCAGTTCTTC	CASSLGENEQFF
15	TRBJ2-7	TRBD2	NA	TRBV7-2	TGTGCCAGCAGCTTAACCGGGGGGACCCCCTACGAGCAGTACTTC	CASSLTGGTPYEQYF
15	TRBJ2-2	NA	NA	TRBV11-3	TGTGCCAGCAGCTGGGGGGACGGGAACACCGGGGAGCTGTTTTTT	CASSWGDGNTGELFF
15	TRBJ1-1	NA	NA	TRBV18	TGTGCCAGCTCACCACCGAGGGGGGAGGGCACTGAAGCTTTCTTT	CASSPPRGEGTEAFF
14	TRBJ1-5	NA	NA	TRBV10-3	TGTGCCATCAGTGAAGGGTTGGGGAATCAGCCCCAGCATTTT	CAISEGLGNQPQHF
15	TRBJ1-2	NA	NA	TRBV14	TGTGCCAGCAGCCTCGGATCCGGGCCGGTTTATGGCTACACCTTC	CASSLGSGPVYGYTF
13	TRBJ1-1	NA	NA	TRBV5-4	TGTGCCAGCAGCTTCCGCGGCAATACTGAAGCTTTCTTT	CASSFRGNTEAFF
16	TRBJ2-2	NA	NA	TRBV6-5	TGTGCCAGCAGTTACTCGGGACATACGAACACCGGGGAGCTGTTTTTT	CASSYSGHTNTGELFF
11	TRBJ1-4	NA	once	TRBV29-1	TGCAGCGTTGAGGGAGCCGGAAAACTGTTTTTT	CSVEGAGKLFF
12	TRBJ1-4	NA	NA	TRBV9	TGTGCCAGCAGCCTCTCAGATGAAAAACTGTTTTTT	CASSLSDEKLFF
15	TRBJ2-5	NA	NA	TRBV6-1	TGTGCCAGCACCTTGCTAAGACAGTCCCAAGAGACCCAGTACTTC	CASTLLRQSQETQYF
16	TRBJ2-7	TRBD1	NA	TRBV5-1	TGCGCCAGCAGCTCACCCGGGACAGGCCCTTCTACGGGGCAGTACTTC	CASSSPGTGPSTGQYF
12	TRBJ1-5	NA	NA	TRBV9	TGTGCCAGCGGAGCGGGGGAACAGCCCCAGCATTTT	CASGAGEQPQHF
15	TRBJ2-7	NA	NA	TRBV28	TGTGCCAGCAGCCCCCAGTACCAGGGGAGCCACGAGCAGTACTTC	CASSPQYQGSHEQYF
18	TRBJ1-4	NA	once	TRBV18	TGTGCCAGCTCACCCGTACGACCAGGGCGCGGGACAAATGAAAAACTGTTTTTT	CASSPVRPGRGTNEKLFF